Each of the 31 T cell receptor beta chains below was sequenced from the same sample in a study of T cells in Graves' hyperthyroidism and ophthalmopathy. TCR beta CDR3 regions were amplified from RNA. The primer set for the first-round RT-PCR of the TCR CDR3 was HTBI. TCRdb called the multiplex PCR reads again in MiXCR, with one record for every CDR3 protein. The table lists over 700,000 distinct CDR3 sequences, approximately 18% of them singletons. The source material was blood. The receptors originated from a woman aged 45 to 65 with Graves' hyperthyroidism that later progressed to Graves' ophthalmopathy.

This clonotype was found a few times. This chain connects TRBV27 to TRBJ2-1; D not resolved. Trimming removed 0 bases at V and 2 bases at J, with 5 bases between. Germline V CDR1 and CDR2: MNHEY, SMNVEV (reference sequence). This CDR3 is built from 14 residues. The CDR3 region is CASSLSDPYNEQFF. The DNA of the CDR3 is TGTGCCAGCAGTTTATCGGACCCCTACAATGAGCAGTTCTTC.

V is TRBV11-2 and J is TRBJ2-5, with 8 bases aligning to TRBD2. The length of the CDR3 is 16 residues. Per germline, CDR1 SGHAT and CDR2 FQNNGV. V lost 3 bases and J lost 2; bases outside the gene matches: 8. CDR3 coding DNA: TGTGCCAGCAGCTTTGGTAATAGCGGGGAACAAGAGACCCAGTACTTC. This translates into CASSFGNSGEQETQYF.

The chain couples TRBV5-8 to TRBJ2-5; tentative D call: TRBD2 (6 bases). V was cut by 4 bases and J by 4 bases, with 20 bases left in between. Per the germline V gene, CDR1 is SGHTS and CDR2 is YDEGEE. This CDR3 is built from 16 residues. The CDR3 DNA is TGTGCCAGCAGCCTCTCTGGGTGGCGGGGCGGAGAGACCCAGTACTTC. This codes for CASSLSGWRGGETQYF. Filled out from reference TRBV5-8 and TRBJ2-5, the complete variable domain reads EAGVTQSPTHLIKTRGQQATLRCSPISGHTSVYWYQQALGLGLQFLLWYDEGEERNRGNFPPRFSGRQFPNYSSELNVNALELEDSALYLCASSLSGWRGGETQYFGPGTRLLVL.

The genes are TRBV29-1 and TRBJ2-2; D uncertain. The germline V gene encodes CDR1 SQVTM and CDR2 ANQGSEA. The CDR3 is 15 amino acids. Trimming shortened V by 3 bases and J by 0 bases, and 11 bases separated the two germline ends. The CDR3 sequence: CSVESPFANTGELFF. In DNA, the CDR3 is TGCAGCGTTGAGTCCCCGTTCGCGAACACCGGGGAGCTGTTTTTT.

At least ten counts were recorded for this clonotype. This rearrangement joins TRBV30 to TRBJ2-7; the D gene is possibly TRBD1 (5 bases). Between the trimmed V and J ends, which lost 0 bases and 0 bases, there was a span of 12 bases. The CDR3 contains 15 residues. The germline CDR1 and CDR2 sequences are GTSNPN and SVGIG (reference sequence). The CDR3 loop reads CAWSVLGALSYEQYF. The CDR3 DNA sequence: TGTGCCTGGAGTGTTTTAGGGGCGCTCTCCTACGAGCAGTACTTC.

The rearrangement uses TRBV5-6 and TRBJ1-1, with D uncertain. The V and J ends lost 2 bases and 4 bases respectively, with 9 bases between them. CDR3 size: 13 residues. Germline V lookup: CDR1 SGHDT, CDR2 YYEEEE. CDR3 DNA sequence: TGTGCCAGCAGCTTACCAGCAGTCACTGAAGCTTTCTTT. It specifies CASSLPAVTEAFF.

Note on this clonotype: The junction and the germline gene differ at one end; a read error may be behind it. This chain joins TRBV10-3 and TRBJ1-4, with D unclear. Germline CDR1 ENHRY, CDR2 SYGVKD. This CDR3 spans 15 amino acids. The DNA of the CDR3 is TGTGCCCCTCCGGTTATGAGGGCCGCTAATGAAAAACTGCTTTTT. Translating gives CAPPVMRAANEKLLF.

There are many counts of this clonotype. CDR3: CASSETGRGYEQYF. CDR3 in DNA: TGTGCCAGCAGTGAAACTGGCAGGGGATACGAGCAGTACTTC. V usage is TRBV6-1 and J usage is TRBJ2-7, with D possibly TRBD1 on 6 matching bases. CDR3 length equals 14 residues. Looked up from germline, CDR1 is MNHNS and CDR2 is SASEGT. Trimming took 2 bases from V and 4 from J, leaving 12 bases between them.

The V and J genes are TRBV4-1 and TRBJ1-5, with unresolved D. The CDR3 has 15 amino acids. V lost 1 base and J lost 0, with 7 bases in between. Germline values: CDR1 MGHRA, CDR2 YSYEKL. Here the CDR3 DNA reads TGCGCCAGCAGCCAAGTTTTTCCTAGCAATCAGCCCCAGCATTTT. Translation: CASSQVFPSNQPQHF.

Ten or more counts support this clonotype. The chain carries TRBV5-1 and TRBJ1-2, with D perhaps matching TRBD1 (6 bases). The CDR3 covers 14 residues. Looked up from germline, CDR1 is SGHRS and CDR2 is YFSETQ. The germline V and J ends were trimmed by 4 bases and 8 bases, with 18 bases remaining between them. CDR3 in amino acids: CASSPWTDRRGYTF. CDR3 bases: TGCGCCAGCAGCCCTTGGACAGACCGCCGGGGCTACACCTTC.

In its sample, this clonotype was seen many times. The rearrangement joins TRBV27 to TRBJ2-5; 10 nucleotides match TRBD2. V shed 4 bases, J shed 1 base, and the junction held 9 bases outside the gene matches. CDR1 MNHEY and CDR2 SMNVEV come from the germline V gene (reference sequence). The CDR3 has 17 amino acids. In DNA, the CDR3 is TGTGCCAGCAGTTCCAGGGAAGTAGCGGGGGGCCAAGAGACCCAGTACTTC. Amino acids: CASSSREVAGGQETQYF.

V gene TRBV6-1 combines with J gene TRBJ1-2, with D uncertain. In germline, CDR1 is MNHNS, CDR2 SASEGT. The length of the CDR3 is 14 residues. V was cut by 3 bases and J by 8 bases, with 16 bases left in between. This CDR3 reads CASSDPGLMEGYTF. CDR3 in DNA: TGTGCCAGCAGTGACCCGGGATTAATGGAGGGCTACACCTTC.

This clonotype was recorded many times. CDR3 sequence: CASSLLGVRNQPQHF. As DNA, the CDR3 is TGTGCCAGCAGTTTATTAGGGGTTCGCAATCAGCCCCAGCATTTT. The J gene is TRBJ1-5, the V gene TRBV12-3 or TRBV12-4; D is possibly TRBD1 (5 bases). The CDR3 consists of 15 residues. Deletions cut 2 bases from V and 2 bases from J, with 10 bases between.

The CDR3 spells CASSLDGGSDTQYF. As DNA, the CDR3 is TGTGCCAGCAGCTTAGATGGGGGCTCAGATACGCAGTATTTT. This chain connects TRBV7-2 to TRBJ2-3; D might be TRBD1 (6 bases). V lost 1 base and J 4 bases, leaving 9 bases between the germline ends. Germline assignment: CDR1 SGHTA and CDR2 FQGNSA. The CDR3 is 14 residues long.

This clonotype occurred many times. The chain uses TRBV12-3 or TRBV12-4 and TRBJ2-3; weak D call: TRBD1 (6 bases). The CDR3 spans 17 residues. V was pared by 3 bases and J by 0 bases, with 16 bases between. The CDR3 DNA follows: TGTGCCAGCAGTTTTCTGTCGGACAGTCGGAGCACAGATACGCAGTATTTT. Translating it yields CASSFLSDSRSTDTQYF.

This clonotype was seen repeatedly, ten times or more. V gene TRBV2 combines with J gene TRBJ1-1, with 8 nucleotides matching TRBD1. This CDR3 has 14 amino acids. Germline lookup yields CDR1 SNHLY and CDR2 FYNNEI. Losses at the gene ends were 6 bases for V and 6 bases for J; bases not matched to a gene: 9. Here the CDR3 reads CASSEQGEGSEAFF. The CDR3 coding sequence is TGTGCCAGCAGCGAACAGGGGGAAGGTTCTGAAGCTTTCTTT.

In this sample, this clonotype turned up many times. This chain joins TRBV5-1 and TRBJ2-1; D may correspond to TRBD1 or TRBD2 (5 bases each). Germline CDR1 SGHRS, CDR2 YFSETQ. CDR3 length: 15 amino acids. The ends were cut back, 4 bases at V and 8 bases at J, with 19 bases in the middle. CDR3 coding DNA: TGCGCCAGCAGCCACCCGGGACGGACCGGCTATGAGCAGTTCTTC. This translates into CASSHPGRTGYEQFF.

Many counts were recorded for this clonotype. The chain links TRBV6-1 to TRBJ2-6; TRBD1 might be the D (5 bases). The germline V gene encodes CDR1 MNHNS and CDR2 SASEGT. V shed 5 bases and J shed 1 base, with 6 bases lying between them. CDR3 length equals 14 residues. The DNA of the CDR3 is TGTGCCAGCAGTTCAGGGTCTGGGGCCAACGTCCTGACTTTC. Its protein product is CASSSGSGANVLTF.

The genes are TRBV12-3 or TRBV12-4 and TRBJ2-7, with 12 positions matching TRBD2. The CDR3 runs to 17 residues. Germline trimming cut 0 bases from V and 0 bases from J; bases unmatched to any gene: 3. The CDR3 protein is CASSLASGLAGSYEQYF. CDR3 in DNA: TGTGCCAGCAGTTTAGCTTCGGGACTAGCGGGCTCCTACGAGCAGTACTTC.

The chain is built from TRBV19 and TRBJ1-2, with 9 bases that match TRBD1. The CDR3 length is 15 residues. Germline CDR1 reads LNHDA; CDR2 reads SQIVND (reference sequence). The trim removed 6 bases at V and 3 bases at J, leaving 8 bases unmatched. CDR3 residues: CASRQGQGTYYGYTF. The CDR3 DNA sequence: TGTGCCAGTAGACAAGGACAGGGGACTTACTATGGCTACACCTTC. The full variable domain, completed using reference TRBV19 and TRBJ1-2, is DGGITQSPKYLFRKEGQNVTLSCEQNLNHDAMYWYRQDPGQGLRLIYYSQIVNDFQKGDIAEGYSVSREKKESFPLTVTSAQKNPTAFYLCASRQGQGTYYGYTFGSGTRLTVV.

This clonotype was recorded once. This rearrangement joins TRBV11-2 to TRBJ2-1; no reliable D call. Germline V gene lookup returns CDR1 SGHAT and CDR2 FQNNGV. Between the trimmed V and J ends, which lost 5 bases and 9 bases, there was a span of 11 bases. The CDR3 is made up of 12 amino acids. The CDR3 coding sequence is TGTGCCAGCAGCCTAAGTCGTGGTGAGCAGTTCTTC. It codes for CASSLSRGEQFF.

This clonotype was detected many times. The chain has TRBV20-1 and TRBJ1-6, with D maybe TRBD1 (5 bases). The germline gives CDR1 DFQATT, CDR2 SNEGSKA (reference sequence). The ends were cut back, 6 bases at V and 8 bases at J, with 23 bases in the middle. This CDR3 has 16 amino acids. The CDR3 here is CSAPSGGIPGYSPLHF. Written as DNA, the CDR3 is TGCAGTGCCCCGTCGGGGGGTATCCCGGGATATTCACCCCTCCACTTT.

This clonotype has ten or more counts. J is TRBJ2-1 and V is TRBV7-2, with D unclear. CDR3 length: 12 residues. With 6 bases removed from V and 4 bases from J, the gap between germline ends came to 7 bases. Germline CDR1 SGHTA, CDR2 FQGNSA. CDR3 sequence: CASRRRYNEQFF. CDR3 coding DNA: TGTGCCAGCAGAAGGCGTTACAATGAGCAGTTCTTC. The full variable domain, rest sourced from reference TRBV7-2 and TRBJ2-1, is GAGVSQSPSNKVTEKGKDVELRCDPISGHTALYWYRQSLGQGLEFLIYFQGNSAPDKSGLPSDRFSAERTGGSVSTLTIQRTQQEDSAVYLCASRRRYNEQFFGPGTRLTVL.

There are a few counts of this clonotype. V is TRBV9 and J is TRBJ1-4; no clear D gene. The CDR3 covers 15 residues. CDR1 SGDLS and CDR2 YYNGEE come from the germline V gene. The germline V and J ends were trimmed by 2 bases and 2 bases, with 10 bases remaining between them. CDR3 coding DNA: TGTGCCAGCAGCGTCCAGGATTCCACTAATGAAAAACTGTTTTTT. Translating it yields CASSVQDSTNEKLFF.

In this sample, this clonotype turned up a few times. J is TRBJ1-1 and V is TRBV19; 8 nucleotides align to TRBD1. Germline V lookup: CDR1 LNHDA, CDR2 SQIVND (reference sequence). With V trimmed by 6 bases and J by 0 bases, 15 bases remained unmatched. The CDR3 has 18 residues. The CDR3 reads CASRPAYPTGEMNTEAFF. CDR3 bases: TGTGCCAGTAGGCCGGCCTATCCGACAGGGGAAATGAACACTGAAGCTTTCTTT.

The sample holds a few counts of this clonotype. This chain links TRBV7-9 with TRBJ1-4, with 10 bases aligning to TRBD1. V was clipped by 1 base and J by 7 bases; unmatched bases: 3. This CDR3 contains 15 residues. The germline V gene encodes CDR1 SEHNR and CDR2 FQNEAQ (reference sequence). The CDR3 coding sequence is TGTGCCAGCAGCTTAGGCTGGGACAGGGGTGAAAAACTGTTTTTT. It encodes CASSLGWDRGEKLFF. The variable domain in full, completed from reference TRBV7-9 and TRBJ1-4, reads DTGVSQNPRHKITKRGQNVTFRCDPISEHNRLYWYRQTLGQGPEFLTYFQNEAQLEKSRLLSDRFSAERPKGSFSTLEIQRTEQGDSAMYLCASSLGWDRGEKLFFGSGTQLSVL.

The rearrangement links TRBV5-5 to TRBJ1-2, with D hard to call. Germline V gene data show CDR1 as SGHKS and CDR2 as YYEKEE (reference sequence). Trimming left V 8 bases short and J 1 base short, with 9 bases between. The CDR3 is made up of 12 amino acids. The CDR3, as DNA: TGTGCCAGTATGGGAGATAACTATGGCTACACCTTC. It encodes CASMGDNYGYTF.

This clonotype was seen a few times. This chain uses TRBV12-3 or TRBV12-4 with TRBJ1-5; 9 nucleotides agree with TRBD1. CDR3 length: 16 residues. V shed 1 base and J 4 bases; nucleotides not matched to a gene: 5. CDR3 in DNA: TGTGCCAGCAGTTTAGATGGACAGGGGACAAATCAGCCCCAGCATTTT. Its protein product is CASSLDGQGTNQPQHF.

For this clonotype: Being one base from a much bigger clone, this may be a read error. The V gene is TRBV5-1, the J gene TRBJ2-7; unclear D gene. The ends were cut back, 0 bases at V and 2 bases at J, with 6 bases in the middle. CDR3 length: 13 residues. Germline-derived CDR1 and CDR2 are SGHRS and YFSETQ. For the CDR3, the DNA is TGCGCCAGCAGCTTGGTAGAGCCCTACGAGCAGTACTTC. Translated: CASSLVEPYEQYF.

The sample holds a few counts of this clonotype. This sequence may be a read error, since a much larger clone differs from it by one base. The chain has TRBV3-1 and TRBJ1-5; no definite D call. Near its end, the DNA agrees better with TRBJ2-3, so the J call may be wrong. Germline CDR1 LGHDT, CDR2 YNNKEL (reference sequence). CDR3 length equals 15 residues. DNA of the CDR3: TGTGCCAGCAGCCAGGAGCCATCGACCAGTCAGCCCCAGTATTTT. This codes for CASSQEPSTSQPQYF.

This clonotype was picked up many times. The chain recombines TRBV12-5 with TRBJ2-5; D is ambiguous. CDR1 is LGHNT, CDR2 FRNRAP, per germline. This CDR3 spans 13 amino acids. Trimming left V 5 bases short and J 2 bases short, with 9 bases between. CDR3 sequence: CASGPSGQETQYF. The CDR3 nucleotides read TGTGCTAGTGGTCCTTCTGGGCAAGAGACCCAGTACTTC.